These 18 T cell receptor beta chains share one sample of origin, sequenced in a study of multiple sclerosis patients with progressive multifocal leukoencephalopathy. Time point of the sample: before natalizumab initiation. The table came from immunoSEQ multiplex PCR; TCRdb's copy has only in-frame clones and leaves some out. The sample consists of approximately 31,000 clones, around nine tenths of them appearing once. The material sequenced was PBMCs. The receptors shown here come from a human donor with multiple sclerosis.

The gene calls are TRBV14 and TRBJ1-2; 9 positions match TRBD1. Germline V gene data show CDR1 as SGHDN and CDR2 as FVKESK. This CDR3 is 14 amino acids long. V lost 3 bases to trimming and J lost 7 bases; unmatched junction nucleotides: 6. CDR3 amino acids: CASSHPGTGRGYTF. CDR3 nucleotide sequence: TGTGCCAGCAGCCACCCCGGGACAGGGCGTGGCTACACCTTC.

Only one count was recorded for this clone. CDR3 coding DNA: TGTGCCAGCAGCTTGGGGGGACTAGCGGGAGGGACCGGGGAGCTGTTTTTT. This encodes CASSLGGLAGGTGELFF. The chain combines TRBV5-4 with TRBJ2-2; 16 positions agree with TRBD2. The germline gives CDR1 SGHNT, CDR2 YYREEE (reference sequence). The junction had 1 base not matched to a gene; V was cut back by 0 bases and J by 5 bases. The CDR3 has 17 residues.

The chain combines TRBV2 with TRBJ1-2; 7 bases line up with TRBD1. The CDR3 totals 15 residues. After removal of 6 bases from V and 8 bases from J, the junction contained 15 bases not matched to a gene. The germline gives CDR1 SNHLY, CDR2 FYNNEI. CDR3 coding DNA: TGTGCCAGCAGAAGCGCCGGGACAGCCTATGGAGGCTACACCTTC. Its protein product is CASRSAGTAYGGYTF. Looking up the rest from reference TRBV2 and TRBJ1-2 gives the full variable domain: EPEVTQTPSHQVTQMGQEVILRCVPISNHLYFYWYRQILGQKVEFLVSFYNNEISEKSEIFDDQFSVERPDGSNFTLKIRSTKLEDSAMYFCASRSAGTAYGGYTFGSGTRLTVV.

This sequence joins TRBV4-1 and TRBJ2-1, with 12 bases fitting TRBD2. The CDR3 has 20 residues. V gave up 0 bases and J gave up 8 bases; unmatched junction bases: 17. Germline V gene sequence: CDR1 MGHRA, CDR2 YSYEKL. The CDR3: CASSQEGVTSGRPREDEQFF. Here the CDR3 DNA reads TGCGCCAGCAGCCAAGAGGGGGTGACTAGCGGGAGACCACGGGAAGATGAGCAGTTCTTC.

The V call is TRBV25-1, the J call TRBJ1-6, with D unresolved. From germline, CDR1 is MGHDK and CDR2 SYGVNS. Trimming left V 3 bases short and J 9 bases short, with 12 bases between. The CDR3 has 14 amino acids. CDR3 loop: CASSERGRGSPLHF. The CDR3 DNA is TGTGCCAGCAGTGAGAGAGGTAGAGGTTCACCCCTCCACTTT.

Remarks on this clone: Distinct nucleotide sequences in the sample also encode this CDR3. The CDR3 here is CASTPTASSGNTIYF. The DNA for the CDR3 is TGTGCCAGCACCCCGACAGCCTCCTCTGGAAACACCATATATTTT. The chain combines TRBV7-8 with TRBJ1-3; D may be TRBD1 (5 bases). From germline, CDR1 is SGHVS and CDR2 FQNEAQ. Trimming removed 7 bases at V and 0 bases at J, with 13 bases between. This CDR3 comprises 15 residues.

V and J are TRBV7-9 and TRBJ1-4; no reliable D call. Deletions cut 1 base from V and 2 bases from J, with 8 bases between. The germline V gene has CDR1 SEHNR and CDR2 FQNEAQ (reference sequence). This CDR3 has 15 residues. The CDR3 nucleotides read TGTGCCAGCAGCTTAGTTGGAGCCACTAATGAAAAACTGTTTTTT. Translating gives CASSLVGATNEKLFF. The variable domain in full, completed from reference TRBV7-9 and TRBJ1-4, reads DTGVSQNPRHKITKRGQNVTFRCDPISEHNRLYWYRQTLGQGPEFLTYFQNEAQLEKSRLLSDRFSAERPKGSFSTLEIQRTEQGDSAMYLCASSLVGATNEKLFFGSGTQLSVL.

The V and J genes are TRBV7-2 and TRBJ1-1; D might be TRBD1 (6 bases). CDR1 and CDR2 (germline): SGHTA, FQGNSA. CDR3 size: 14 residues. V gave up 1 base and J gave up 0 bases, with 6 bases separating them. The CDR3 DNA reads as TGTGCCAGCAGCTTAGGGGGGCTGAACACTGAAGCTTTCTTT. Protein sequence: CASSLGGLNTEAFF.

A note on this clone: This sample includes further DNA sequences coding for the same CDR3. The rearrangement uses TRBV5-1 and TRBJ1-1; D possibly corresponds to TRBD1 (6 bases). Per germline, CDR1 SGHRS and CDR2 YFSETQ. Trimming took off 0 bases at V and 7 bases at J, with 13 bases between the two ends. This CDR3 comprises 14 residues. CDR3 loop: CASSLGGGAGEAFF. The CDR3, as DNA: TGCGCCAGCAGCTTGGGTGGGGGCGCGGGTGAAGCTTTCTTT.

This chain uses TRBV5-1 with TRBJ2-3; no reliable D call. CDR1 SGHRS and CDR2 YFSETQ come from the germline V gene. The CDR3 covers 15 residues. V lost 4 bases and J 0 bases, leaving 12 bases between the germline ends. CDR3 bases: TGCGCCAGCAGCAACGGACGGCCTAGCACAGATACGCAGTATTTT. Protein product: CASSNGRPSTDTQYF.

The chain combines TRBV5-4 with TRBJ2-3, with TRBD1 matching over 9 bases. Unmatched junction bases numbered 18, after V lost 4 bases and J lost 0 bases. Germline CDR1 reads SGHNT; CDR2 reads YYREEE (reference sequence). The CDR3 has 20 amino acids. The chain's CDR3 is CASSTQQGARSGTSTDTQYF. CDR3 coding DNA: TGTGCCAGCAGCACCCAACAGGGGGCGCGAAGCGGGACTAGCACAGATACGCAGTATTTT.

The chain carries TRBV5-1 and TRBJ2-7; 13 bases are a match to TRBD2. Trimming took 4 bases from V and 4 from J; bases not matched to a gene: 8. The CDR3 spans 16 residues. Per germline, CDR1 SGHRS and CDR2 YFSETQ. The CDR3 sequence is CASSTLLAGGPYEQYF. The CDR3 bases are TGCGCCAGCAGCACACTACTAGCGGGAGGGCCATACGAGCAGTACTTC.

This chain uses TRBV7-2 with TRBJ1-2, with a tentative D call TRBD1 (5 bases). Germline CDR1 SGHTA, CDR2 FQGNSA. The V end was cut by 2 bases, the J end by 8 bases, with 12 bases between. CDR3 size: 13 residues. CDR3 DNA sequence: TGTGCCAGCAGCTTACGGGACCCTCGGGGCTACACCTTC. Its protein is CASSLRDPRGYTF.

The chain couples TRBV2 to TRBJ2-5; 11 bases map to TRBD2. V gave up 6 bases and J gave up 4 bases; unmatched junction bases: 7. The CDR3 runs to 15 residues. Germline values: CDR1 SNHLY, CDR2 FYNNEI. Here the CDR3 DNA reads TGTGCCAGCAGGGCCGGGCTAGCGGGAGGAGAGACCCAGTACTTC. Protein product: CASRAGLAGGETQYF. The variable domain in full, with the rest retrieved from reference TRBV2 and TRBJ2-5, is EPEVTQTPSHQVTQMGQEVILRCVPISNHLYFYWYRQILGQKVEFLVSFYNNEISEKSEIFDDQFSVERPDGSNFTLKIRSTKLEDSAMYFCASRAGLAGGETQYFGPGTRLLVL.

The J gene is TRBJ2-3, the V gene TRBV19, with 7 positions matching TRBD2. Germline V gene sequence: CDR1 LNHDA, CDR2 SQIVND (reference sequence). V was clipped by 5 bases and J by 0 bases; unmatched bases: 5. The CDR3 has 15 residues. The CDR3 reads CASSLLAASTDTQYF. Written as DNA, the CDR3 is TGTGCCAGTAGTCTTCTAGCGGCTAGCACAGATACGCAGTATTTT.

The chain has TRBV5-4 and TRBJ2-2; weak D call: TRBD2 (5 bases). Between the trimmed V and J ends, which lost 4 bases and 8 bases, there was a span of 21 bases. Germline V lookup: CDR1 SGHNT, CDR2 YYREEE (reference sequence). The CDR3 runs to 16 residues. The CDR3 is CASSRPEQLEAGELFF. The CDR3 bases are TGTGCCAGCAGCCGACCCGAACAGTTGGAGGCGGGGGAGCTGTTTTTT.

This clone appeared a few times. The chain links TRBV19 to TRBJ2-5; TRBD2 aligns across 7 bases. The CDR3 is 15 amino acids. Trimming at V came to 0 bases and at J to 4 bases, leaving 5 bases not matched to a gene. Germline CDR1 reads LNHDA; CDR2 reads SQIVND (reference sequence). As DNA, the CDR3 is TGTGCCAGTAGTATAGATGGGGGGGGATCAGAGACCCAGTACTTC. Protein sequence: CASSIDGGGSETQYF.

The chain carries TRBV5-1 and TRBJ1-4; D perhaps matches TRBD1 (5 bases). Germline lookup yields CDR1 SGHRS and CDR2 YFSETQ. This CDR3 region has 12 residues. V dropped 3 bases and J dropped 6 bases, with 6 bases sitting between them. The CDR3 nucleotides read TGCGCCAGCAGCTGGGGGGATGAAAAACTGTTTTTT. As protein: CASSWGDEKLFF.